Following are 24 T cell receptor beta chains from one sample sequenced in a study of T cell responses to AZD1222 COVID-19 vaccine. TCRdb's table, derived via immunoSEQ multiplex PCR, lists solely in-frame clones and lacks some. The sample holds tens of thousands of clones, around 90% seen once. The sequenced sample was peripheral blood, obtained on day 0 of AZD1222 vaccination. Source of these receptors: an adult in good health.

The chain carries TRBV30 and TRBJ1-1; maybe TRBD1 (5 bases). This CDR3 comprises 14 residues. V lost 3 bases and J lost 5, with 16 bases in between. Per the germline V gene, CDR1 is GTSNPN and CDR2 is SVGIG (reference sequence). The DNA for the CDR3 is TGTGCCTGGAGAGCGGACACCAAAGCGACTGAAGCTTTCTTT. It translates to CAWRADTKATEAFF. The whole variable domain, remainder taken from reference TRBV30 and TRBJ1-1, is SQTIHQWPATLVQPVGSPLSLECTVEGTSNPNLYWYRQAAGRGLQLLFYSVGIGQISSEVPQNLSASRPQDRQFILSSKKLLLSDSGFYLCAWRADTKATEAFFGQGTRLTVV.

V usage is TRBV11-2 and J usage is TRBJ2-5; D could derive from TRBD1 or TRBD2 (6 bases each). Germline-derived CDR1 and CDR2 are SGHAT and FQNNGV. The CDR3 totals 15 residues. V gave up 5 bases and J gave up 5 bases, with 18 bases separating them. CDR3 protein: CASSDWGANWETQYF. DNA of the CDR3: TGTGCCAGCAGCGATTGGGGGGCCAATTGGGAGACCCAGTACTTC.

The chain is built from TRBV6-1 and TRBJ1-3, with TRBD1 identical over 7 bases. With V trimmed by 3 bases and J by 0 bases, 8 bases remained unmatched. Germline V lookup: CDR1 MNHNS, CDR2 SASEGT. The CDR3 contains 17 residues. CDR3 DNA: TGTGCCAGCAGTGAGACCAGGGGGACATCCTCTGGAAACACCATATATTTT. Its translation: CASSETRGTSSGNTIYF.

CDR3 region: CASSRNRGPRETQYF. The DNA of the CDR3 is TGTGCCAGCTCACGGAACAGGGGCCCGAGGGAGACCCAGTACTTC. The V gene is TRBV18, the J gene TRBJ2-5; 7 positions match TRBD1. Per the germline V gene, CDR1 is KGHSH and CDR2 is LQKENI. The length of the CDR3 is 15 residues. The V gene end was trimmed by 4 bases and the J gene end by 5 bases; junction bases not matched to a gene: 10.

The chain combines TRBV19 with TRBJ2-3; no clear D. Per the germline V gene, CDR1 is LNHDA and CDR2 is SQIVND (reference sequence). The V gene lost 5 bases and the J gene lost 0 bases, with 3 bases spanning the gap. This CDR3 region has 12 residues. In DNA, the CDR3 is TGTGCCAGTAGTGACAGCACAGATACGCAGTATTTT. Translation: CASSDSTDTQYF.

This chain links TRBV25-1 with TRBJ2-5; a possible D gene is TRBD1 (6 bases). CDR3 size: 17 residues. V gave up 1 base and J gave up 1 base, with 16 bases separating them. CDR1 and CDR2 (germline): MGHDK, SYGVNS. CDR3 sequence (DNA): TGTGCCAGCAGTGAATCGGCCCGACAGGCGCTCCAAGAGACCCAGTACTTC. As protein: CASSESARQALQETQYF.

The V and J genes are TRBV4-3 and TRBJ1-6; D unclear. The V gene's germline CDR1 is LGHNA and CDR2 YSLEER. The CDR3 is made up of 13 amino acids. Trimming shortened V by 8 bases and J by 1 base, and 6 bases separated the two germline ends. CDR3 amino acids: CASAKSYNSPLHF. CDR3 DNA sequence: TGCGCCAGCGCCAAGTCCTATAATTCACCCCTCCACTTT.

CDR3 in amino acids: CASSQKGNTEAFF. The CDR3 DNA reads as TGCGCCAGCAGCCAAAAAGGTAACACTGAAGCTTTCTTT. The genes are TRBV4-1 and TRBJ1-1, with D unclear. V lost 2 bases and J 2 bases, leaving 6 bases between the germline ends. The CDR3 sequence is 13 residues long. From germline, CDR1 is MGHRA and CDR2 YSYEKL.

The V call is TRBV7-9, the J call TRBJ1-1; TRBD1 is a possible D gene (5 bases). The V and J ends lost 3 bases and 1 base respectively, with 18 bases between them. The CDR3 contains 17 residues. Germline V CDR1 and CDR2: SEHNR, FQNEAQ (reference sequence). The CDR3 sequence: CASSLIGGDLGNTEAFF. Written as DNA, the CDR3 is TGTGCCAGCAGCTTGATCGGGGGGGACCTCGGGAACACTGAAGCTTTCTTT.

The rearrangement joins TRBV3-1 (or the pseudogene TRBV3-2) to TRBJ2-5; 7 bases map to TRBD2. The germline V gene has CDR1 LGHDT and CDR2 YNNKEL (reference sequence). The CDR3 is 13 amino acids. V shed 2 bases, J shed 6 bases, and the junction held 3 bases outside the gene matches. The CDR3 region has the DNA TGTGCCAGCAGCCAAAACGGGGGGAAGACCCAGTACTTC. This gives the protein CASSQNGGKTQYF.

This sequence joins TRBV7-9 and TRBJ1-1, with 7 positions matching TRBD1. The germline V gene encodes CDR1 SEHNR and CDR2 FQNEAQ (reference sequence). V lost 3 bases and J lost 9; bases outside the gene matches: 4. The CDR3 sequence is 12 residues long. The CDR3 loop reads CASSLQGEKAFF. The CDR3 DNA reads TGTGCCAGCAGCTTGCAGGGGGAAAAAGCTTTCTTT.

J is TRBJ2-7 and V is TRBV21-1; TRBD2, the table's D call, lacks a check against the DNA. TRBV21-1 is deemed a pseudogene. CDR3 size: 16 residues. For the CDR3, the DNA is TGTGCCAGCAGCAAAGGGGCACTAGCGGTCCTATGCGAGCAGTACTTC. Translating it yields CASSKGALAVLCEQYF.

The chain has TRBV14 and TRBJ1-1; D remains ambiguous. This CDR3 contains 16 residues. The V end was cut by 2 bases, the J end by 0 bases, with 13 bases between. Germline loops: CDR1 SGHDN, CDR2 FVKESK. The chain's CDR3 is CASSQRRPGMNTEAFF. DNA for the CDR3: TGTGCCAGCAGCCAAAGACGGCCGGGAATGAACACTGAAGCTTTCTTT.

The rearrangement links TRBV7-9 to TRBJ2-1, with 12 bases matching TRBD2. V lost 7 bases and J lost 10; bases outside the gene matches: 2. Germline CDR1 reads SEHNR; CDR2 reads FQNEAQ (reference sequence). This CDR3 contains 12 residues. The CDR3 DNA reads as TGTGCCAGCACCGGACTAGCGGGGGAGCAGTTCTTC. This encodes CASTGLAGEQFF.

The rearrangement links TRBV6-2 or TRBV6-3 to TRBJ1-1; D possibly corresponds to TRBD1 (5 bases). V was pared by 7 bases and J by 0 bases, with 15 bases between. This CDR3 contains 15 residues. Germline values: CDR1 MNHEY, CDR2 SVGEGT. CDR3 in DNA: TGTGCCAGCACCCCATGGGGGTTTATGAACACTGAAGCTTTCTTT. It encodes CASTPWGFMNTEAFF.

CDR3 DNA: TGTGCCATCCGCGGCAGGGGCCAAGGGGAAAAACTGTTTTTT. This translates into CAIRGRGQGEKLFF. This rearrangement joins TRBV10-3 to TRBJ1-4, with D perhaps TRBD1 (6 bases). Germline lookup yields CDR1 ENHRY and CDR2 SYGVKD. The CDR3 consists of 14 residues. The V end lost 8 bases, the J end lost 8 bases, and 18 bases lay between the germline ends.

The chain recombines TRBV15 with TRBJ1-2, with TRBD1 as a possible D gene (5 bases). Germline values: CDR1 LNHNV, CDR2 YYDKDF (reference sequence). The CDR3 is 14 residues long. The V and J ends lost 5 bases and 4 bases respectively, with 14 bases between them. DNA of the CDR3: TGTGCCACCAGCGAGGGGCACAGCATCTATGGCTACACCTTC. It yields the protein CATSEGHSIYGYTF.

The chain links TRBV10-3 to TRBJ2-6; no reliable D call. V shed 4 bases and J shed 4 bases, with 5 bases lying between them. This CDR3 contains 13 residues. Germline V CDR1 and CDR2: ENHRY, SYGVKD. The CDR3 spells CAISVGGANVLTF. CDR3 coding DNA: TGTGCCATCAGTGTCGGGGGGGCCAACGTCCTGACTTTC.

The chain combines TRBV5-1 with TRBJ1-1, with D unresolved. The germline CDR1 and CDR2 sequences are SGHRS and YFSETQ. The CDR3 length is 13 residues. Deletions cut 5 bases from V and 2 bases from J, with 10 bases between. This chain's CDR3 is CASRLTSNTEAFF. CDR3 sequence (DNA): TGCGCCAGCAGACTGACAAGTAACACTGAAGCTTTCTTT.

Only one count was recorded for this clone. CDR3 residues: CASTPGSDSGNTIYF. The CDR3, as DNA: TGTGCCAGTACCCCCGGCTCTGACTCTGGAAACACCATATATTTT. This sequence joins TRBV19 and TRBJ1-3; D gene unclear. Germline loops: CDR1 LNHDA, CDR2 SQIVND (reference sequence). The CDR3 runs 15 residues. The V end lost 7 bases, the J end lost 0 bases, and 13 bases lay between the germline ends.

In this sample, this clone turned up once. The rearrangement uses TRBV30 and TRBJ1-2; no clear D. Trimming removed 7 bases at V and 1 base at J, with 13 bases between. This CDR3 comprises 13 residues. The germline V gene encodes CDR1 GTSNPN and CDR2 SVGIG (reference sequence). The CDR3 spells CASGREFNYGYTF. The CDR3 DNA is TGTGCCTCTGGACGGGAATTTAACTATGGCTACACCTTC.

The chain carries TRBV3-1 (or the pseudogene TRBV3-2) and TRBJ2-1, with D perhaps given as TRBD1 or TRBD2 (5 bases each). Germline CDR1 reads LGHDT; CDR2 reads YNNKEL (reference sequence). The CDR3 is 13 residues long. Between the trimmed V and J ends, which lost 2 bases and 7 bases, there was a span of 9 bases. CDR3 sequence reads: CASSQTRGNEQFF. CDR3 sequence (DNA): TGTGCCAGCAGCCAAACTAGGGGTAATGAGCAGTTCTTC.

The rearrangement joins TRBV18 to TRBJ1-2; tentatively, D is TRBD1 (5 bases). Germline-derived CDR1 and CDR2 are KGHSH and LQKENI. V gave up 2 bases and J gave up 5 bases, with 6 bases separating them. The CDR3 totals 12 residues. CDR3 region: CASSPDSYGYTF. Here the CDR3 DNA reads TGTGCCAGCTCACCAGACAGTTATGGCTACACCTTC.

The table lists this clone with a few counts. The J gene is TRBJ1-6, the V gene TRBV4-1; D unclear. V lost 4 bases to trimming and J lost 2 bases, with 9 bases between them. This CDR3 has 15 amino acids. Germline V lookup: CDR1 MGHRA, CDR2 YSYEKL. In DNA form, the CDR3 reads TGCGCCAGCAGCCCCGCGGGCGCCTATAATTCACCCCTCCACTTT. Protein product: CASSPAGAYNSPLHF.